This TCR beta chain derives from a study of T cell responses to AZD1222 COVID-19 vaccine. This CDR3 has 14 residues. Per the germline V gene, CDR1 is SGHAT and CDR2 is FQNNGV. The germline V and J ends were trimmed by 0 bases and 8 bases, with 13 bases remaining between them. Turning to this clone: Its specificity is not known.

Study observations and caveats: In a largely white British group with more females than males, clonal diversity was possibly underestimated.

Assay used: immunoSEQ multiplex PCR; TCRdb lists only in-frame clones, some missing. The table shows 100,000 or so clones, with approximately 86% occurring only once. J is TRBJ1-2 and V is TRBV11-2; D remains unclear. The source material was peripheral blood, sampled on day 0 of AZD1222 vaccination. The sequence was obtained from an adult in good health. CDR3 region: CASSLDQLGVGYTF. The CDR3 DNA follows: TGTGCCAGCAGCTTAGATCAGCTCGGGGTCGGCTACACCTTC.